This TCR beta chain was sequenced in a study of T cell repertoires in cytomegalovirus infection. In germline, CDR1 is MNHEY, CDR2 SVGEGT. The length of the CDR3 is 14 residues. Trimming cost V 0 bases and J 4 bases, with 7 bases left between them. TCRdb re-called the reads through MiXCR, storing one row per CDR3 protein. Of around 50,000 distinct CDR3 sequences listed, around 18% were seen once; the top ten hold roughly 29%. This clonotype turned up a few times. The antigen remains unidentified. V usage is TRBV6-2 or TRBV6-3 and J usage is TRBJ2-1, with a weak D call TRBD2 (5 bases). This clonotype was sampled from a human donor in good health (CMV status not recorded). Some clones in this sample may be carry-over from other donors' samples. The sample consisted of CD8+ T cells from cultured PBMCs, taken from culture after CMV antigen stimulation. The CDR3 loop is CASSYSGGYNEQFF. CDR3 in DNA: TGTGCCAGCAGTTACTCTGGAGGTTACAATGAGCAGTTCTTC.